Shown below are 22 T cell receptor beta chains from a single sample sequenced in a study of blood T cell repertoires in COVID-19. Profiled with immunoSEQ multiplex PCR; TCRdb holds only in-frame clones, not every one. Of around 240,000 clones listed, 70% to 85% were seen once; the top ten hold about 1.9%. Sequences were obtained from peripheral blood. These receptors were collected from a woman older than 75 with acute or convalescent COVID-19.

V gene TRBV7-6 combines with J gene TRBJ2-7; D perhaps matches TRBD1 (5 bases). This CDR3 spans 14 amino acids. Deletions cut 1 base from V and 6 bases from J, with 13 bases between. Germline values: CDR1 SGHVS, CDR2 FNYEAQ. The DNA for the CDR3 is TGTGCCAGCAGCTTAGAGGGGATGGGCCGCGAGCAGTACTTC. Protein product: CASSLEGMGREQYF.

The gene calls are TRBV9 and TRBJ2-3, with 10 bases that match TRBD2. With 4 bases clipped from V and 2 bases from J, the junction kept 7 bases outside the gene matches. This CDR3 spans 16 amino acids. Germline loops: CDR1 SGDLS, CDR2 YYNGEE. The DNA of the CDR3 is TGTGCCAGCAGCCTTGGACTAGCGGTCCTCACAGATACGCAGTATTTT. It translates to CASSLGLAVLTDTQYF.

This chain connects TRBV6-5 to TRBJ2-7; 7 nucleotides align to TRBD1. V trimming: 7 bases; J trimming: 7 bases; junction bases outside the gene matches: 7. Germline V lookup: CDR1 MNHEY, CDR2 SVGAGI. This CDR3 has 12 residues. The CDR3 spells CASNKYRGEQYF. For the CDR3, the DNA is TGTGCCAGCAACAAGTACAGGGGTGAGCAGTACTTC.

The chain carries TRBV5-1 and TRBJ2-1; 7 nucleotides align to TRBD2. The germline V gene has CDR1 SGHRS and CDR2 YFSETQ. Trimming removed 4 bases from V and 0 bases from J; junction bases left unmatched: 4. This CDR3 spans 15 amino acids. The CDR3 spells CASSSREVSYNEQFF. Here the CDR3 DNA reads TGCGCCAGCAGCAGTCGGGAGGTCTCCTACAATGAGCAGTTCTTC.

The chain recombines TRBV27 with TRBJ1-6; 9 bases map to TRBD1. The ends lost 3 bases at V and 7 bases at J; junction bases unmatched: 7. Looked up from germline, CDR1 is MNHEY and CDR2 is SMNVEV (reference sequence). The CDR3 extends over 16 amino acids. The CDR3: CASSLGQGILNSPLHF. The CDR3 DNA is TGTGCCAGCAGTTTGGGACAGGGTATTCTAAATTCACCCCTCCACTTT.

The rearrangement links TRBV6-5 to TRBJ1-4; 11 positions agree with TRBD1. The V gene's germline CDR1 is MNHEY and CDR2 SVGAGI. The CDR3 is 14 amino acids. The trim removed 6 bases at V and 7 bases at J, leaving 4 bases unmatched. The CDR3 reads CASSRTGGGEKLFF. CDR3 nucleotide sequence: TGTGCCAGCAGCCGGACAGGGGGCGGTGAAAAACTGTTTTTT.

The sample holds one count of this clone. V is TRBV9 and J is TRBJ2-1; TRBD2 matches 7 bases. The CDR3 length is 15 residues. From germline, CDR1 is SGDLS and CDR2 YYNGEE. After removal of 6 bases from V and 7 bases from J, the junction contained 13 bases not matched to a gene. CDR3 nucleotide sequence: TGTGCCAGCACCCGCGGGGGAACGGATTGGAATGAGCAGTTCTTC. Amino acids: CASTRGGTDWNEQFF.

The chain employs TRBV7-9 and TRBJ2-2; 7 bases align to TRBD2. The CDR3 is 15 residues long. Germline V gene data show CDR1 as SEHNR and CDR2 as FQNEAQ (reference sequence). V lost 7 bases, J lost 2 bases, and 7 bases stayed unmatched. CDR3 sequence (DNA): TGTGCCAGCACCACGGGACTATCTAACACCGGGGAGCTGTTTTTT. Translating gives CASTTGLSNTGELFF.

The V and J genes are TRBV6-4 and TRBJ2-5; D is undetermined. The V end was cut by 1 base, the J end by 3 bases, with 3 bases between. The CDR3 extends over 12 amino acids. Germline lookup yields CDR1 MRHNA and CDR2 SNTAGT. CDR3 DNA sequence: TGTGCCAGCAGTGACTTCAAAGAGACCCAGTACTTC. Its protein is CASSDFKETQYF.

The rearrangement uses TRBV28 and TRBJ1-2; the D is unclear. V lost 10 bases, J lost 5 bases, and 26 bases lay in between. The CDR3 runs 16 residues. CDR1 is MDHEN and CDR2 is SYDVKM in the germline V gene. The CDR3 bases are TGTGCCACCCGGGAGGAAGTCCTAAGTCGGATGTATGGCTACACCTTC. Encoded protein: CATREEVLSRMYGYTF.

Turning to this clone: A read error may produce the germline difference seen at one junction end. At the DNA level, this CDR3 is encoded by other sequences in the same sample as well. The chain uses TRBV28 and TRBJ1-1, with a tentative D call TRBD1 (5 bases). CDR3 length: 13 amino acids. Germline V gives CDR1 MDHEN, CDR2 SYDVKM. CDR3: CASTPSRGTEAFF. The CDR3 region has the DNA TGTGCCAGCACTCCAAGTAGGGGCACTGAAGCTTTTTTT.

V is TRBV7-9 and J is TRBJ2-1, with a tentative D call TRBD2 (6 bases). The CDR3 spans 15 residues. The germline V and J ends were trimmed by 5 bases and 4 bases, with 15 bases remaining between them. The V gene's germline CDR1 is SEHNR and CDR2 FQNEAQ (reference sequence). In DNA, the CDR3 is TGTGCCAGCAGCAAAACCGGGACTGCATACAATGAGCAGTTCTTC. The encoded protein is CASSKTGTAYNEQFF.

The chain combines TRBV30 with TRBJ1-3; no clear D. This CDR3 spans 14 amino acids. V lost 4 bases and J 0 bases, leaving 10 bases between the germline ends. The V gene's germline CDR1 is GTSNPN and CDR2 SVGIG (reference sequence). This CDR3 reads CAWNPGYSGNTIYF. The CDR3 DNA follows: TGTGCCTGGAATCCGGGATACTCTGGAAACACCATATATTTT.

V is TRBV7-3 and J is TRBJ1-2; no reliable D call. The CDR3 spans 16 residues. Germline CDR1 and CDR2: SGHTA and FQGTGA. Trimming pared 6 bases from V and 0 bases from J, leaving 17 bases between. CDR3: CASSPGPGGPNYGYTF. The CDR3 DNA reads TGTGCCAGCAGTCCCGGTCCAGGTGGGCCTAACTATGGCTACACCTTC.

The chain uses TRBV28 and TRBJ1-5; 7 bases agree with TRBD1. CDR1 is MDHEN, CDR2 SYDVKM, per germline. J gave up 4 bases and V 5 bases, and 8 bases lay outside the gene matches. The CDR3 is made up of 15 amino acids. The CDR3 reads CASSPSSRGNQPQHF. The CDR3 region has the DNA TGTGCCAGCAGTCCCTCCTCCAGGGGGAATCAGCCCCAGCATTTT.

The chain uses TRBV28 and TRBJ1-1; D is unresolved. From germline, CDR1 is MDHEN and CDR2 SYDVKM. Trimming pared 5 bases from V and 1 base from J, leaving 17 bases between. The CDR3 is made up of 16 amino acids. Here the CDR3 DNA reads TGTGCCAGCAGTCCCCCCGACGAGGTAGGGAACACTGAAGCTTTCTTT. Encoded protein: CASSPPDEVGNTEAFF.

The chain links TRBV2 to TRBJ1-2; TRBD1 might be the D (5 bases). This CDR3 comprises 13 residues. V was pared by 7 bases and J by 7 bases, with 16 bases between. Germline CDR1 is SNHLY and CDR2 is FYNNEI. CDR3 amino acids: CASISGGSLGYTF. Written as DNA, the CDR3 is TGTGCCAGCATCAGCGGGGGTTCTCTTGGCTACACCTTC.

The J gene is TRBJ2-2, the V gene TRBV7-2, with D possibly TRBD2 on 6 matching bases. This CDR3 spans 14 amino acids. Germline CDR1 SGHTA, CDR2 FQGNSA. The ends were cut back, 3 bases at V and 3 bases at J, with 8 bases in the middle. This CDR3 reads CASSFWGDTGELFF. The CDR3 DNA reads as TGTGCCAGCAGCTTCTGGGGGGACACCGGGGAGCTGTTTTTT.

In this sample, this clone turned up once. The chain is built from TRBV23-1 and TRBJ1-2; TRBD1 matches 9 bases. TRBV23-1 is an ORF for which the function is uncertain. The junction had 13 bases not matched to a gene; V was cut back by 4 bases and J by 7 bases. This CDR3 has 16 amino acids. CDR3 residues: CASSPRVQGASCGYTF. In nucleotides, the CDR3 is TGCGCCAGCAGTCCGCGAGTACAGGGGGCCAGTTGTGGCTACACCTTC.

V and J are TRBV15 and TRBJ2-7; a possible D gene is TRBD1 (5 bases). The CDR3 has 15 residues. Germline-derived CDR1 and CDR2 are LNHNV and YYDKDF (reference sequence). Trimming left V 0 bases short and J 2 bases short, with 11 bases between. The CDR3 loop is CATSRDLAGTYEQYF. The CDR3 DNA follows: TGTGCCACCAGCAGAGATCTGGCAGGGACCTACGAGCAGTACTTC.

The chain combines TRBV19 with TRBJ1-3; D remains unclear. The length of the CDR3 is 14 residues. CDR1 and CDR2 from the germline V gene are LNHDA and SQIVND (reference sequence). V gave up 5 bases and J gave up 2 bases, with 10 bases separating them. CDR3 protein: CASSRSRAGNTIYF. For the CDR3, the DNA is TGTGCCAGTAGTCGATCCCGGGCTGGAAACACCATATATTTT.

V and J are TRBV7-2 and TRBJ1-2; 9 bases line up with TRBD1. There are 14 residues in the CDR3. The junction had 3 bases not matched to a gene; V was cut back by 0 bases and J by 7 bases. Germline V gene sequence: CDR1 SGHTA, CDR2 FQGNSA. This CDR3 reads CASSLALTGGGYTF. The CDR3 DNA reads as TGTGCCAGCAGCTTAGCCCTGACAGGGGGTGGCTACACCTTC. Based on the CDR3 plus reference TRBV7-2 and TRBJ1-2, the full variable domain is GAGVSQSPSNKVTEKGKDVELRCDPISGHTALYWYRQSLGQGLEFLIYFQGNSAPDKSGLPSDRFSAERTGGSVSTLTIQRTQQEDSAVYLCASSLALTGGGYTFGSGTRLTVV.